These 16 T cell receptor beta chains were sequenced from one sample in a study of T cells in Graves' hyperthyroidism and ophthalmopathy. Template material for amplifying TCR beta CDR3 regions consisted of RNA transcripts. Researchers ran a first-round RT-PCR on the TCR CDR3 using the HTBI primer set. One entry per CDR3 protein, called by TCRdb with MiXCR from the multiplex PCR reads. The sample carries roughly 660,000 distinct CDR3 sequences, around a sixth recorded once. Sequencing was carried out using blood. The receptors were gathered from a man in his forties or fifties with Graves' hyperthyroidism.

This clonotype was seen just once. The CDR3 region is CAWRASAGELFF. Here the CDR3 DNA reads TGTGCCTGGAGGGCGAGTGCTGGGGAGCTGTTTTTT. The chain employs TRBV30 and TRBJ2-2; D ambiguous. The germline CDR1 and CDR2 sequences are GTSNPN and SVGIG (reference sequence). The CDR3 sequence is 12 residues long. V was pared by 3 bases and J by 8 bases, with 10 bases between.

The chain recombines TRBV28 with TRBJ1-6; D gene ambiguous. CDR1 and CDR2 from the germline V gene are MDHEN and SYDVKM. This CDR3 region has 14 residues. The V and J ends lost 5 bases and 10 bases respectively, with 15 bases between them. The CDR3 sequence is CASSLEGIGSPLHF. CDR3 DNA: TGTGCCAGCAGTCTTGAAGGGATAGGATCACCCCTCCACTTT.

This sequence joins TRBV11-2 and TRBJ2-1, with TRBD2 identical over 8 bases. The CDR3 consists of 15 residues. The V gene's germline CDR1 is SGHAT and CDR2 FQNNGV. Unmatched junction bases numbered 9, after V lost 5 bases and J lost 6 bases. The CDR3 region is CASSPGGGPFNEQFF. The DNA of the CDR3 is TGTGCCAGCAGCCCGGGGGGGGGACCCTTCAATGAGCAGTTCTTC.

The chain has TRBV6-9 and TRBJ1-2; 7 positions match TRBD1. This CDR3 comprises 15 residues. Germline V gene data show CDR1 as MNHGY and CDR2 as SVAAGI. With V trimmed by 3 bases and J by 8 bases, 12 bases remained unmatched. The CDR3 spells CASSYDREGVTGYTF. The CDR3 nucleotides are TGTGCCAGCAGTTACGACAGGGAAGGAGTAACGGGCTACACCTTC.

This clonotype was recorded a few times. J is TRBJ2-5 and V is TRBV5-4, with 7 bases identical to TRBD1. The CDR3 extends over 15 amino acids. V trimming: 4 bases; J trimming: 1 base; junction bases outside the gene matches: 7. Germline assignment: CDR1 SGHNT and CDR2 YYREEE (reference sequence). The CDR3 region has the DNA TGTGCCAGCAGCCTCCGGGACAGCCTCCAAGAGACCCAGTACTTC. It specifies CASSLRDSLQETQYF.

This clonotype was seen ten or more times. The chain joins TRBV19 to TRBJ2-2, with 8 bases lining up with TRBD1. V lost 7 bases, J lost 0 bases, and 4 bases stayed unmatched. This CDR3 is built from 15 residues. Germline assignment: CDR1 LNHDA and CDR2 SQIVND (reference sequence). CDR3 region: CASKETGANTGELFF. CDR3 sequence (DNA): TGTGCCAGTAAGGAGACAGGGGCGAACACCGGGGAGCTGTTTTTT.

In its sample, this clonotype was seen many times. CDR3 sequence reads: CASSTLSGREHNEQFF. The CDR3 DNA reads as TGTGCCAGCAGCACACTTAGCGGGAGGGAGCACAATGAGCAGTTCTTC. The rearrangement uses TRBV12-3 or TRBV12-4 and TRBJ2-1, with 11 positions matching TRBD2. The CDR3 totals 16 residues. Trimming removed 6 bases from V and 5 bases from J; junction bases left unmatched: 9.

The CDR3 DNA follows: TGCGCCAGCAGCCCCAGGAGTAGCACCGGGGAGCTGTTTTTT. Protein: CASSPRSSTGELFF. The chain couples TRBV5-1 to TRBJ2-2; D is unresolved. Germline V lookup: CDR1 SGHRS, CDR2 YFSETQ. The CDR3 is 14 amino acids. The V end lost 4 bases, the J end lost 4 bases, and 11 bases lay between the germline ends.

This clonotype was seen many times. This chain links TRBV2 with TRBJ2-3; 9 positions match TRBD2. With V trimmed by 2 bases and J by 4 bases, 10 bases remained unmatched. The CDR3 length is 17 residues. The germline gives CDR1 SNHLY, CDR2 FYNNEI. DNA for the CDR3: TGTGCCAGCAGTGAAAAATCGGGCGGGAGGGGGTCAGATACGCAGTATTTT. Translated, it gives CASSEKSGGRGSDTQYF.

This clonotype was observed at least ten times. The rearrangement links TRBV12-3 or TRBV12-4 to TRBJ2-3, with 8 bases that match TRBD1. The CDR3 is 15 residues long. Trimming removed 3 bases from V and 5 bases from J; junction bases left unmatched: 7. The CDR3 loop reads CASSLSGGAGDTQYF. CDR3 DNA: TGTGCCAGCAGTTTGTCAGGGGGCGCAGGAGATACGCAGTATTTT.

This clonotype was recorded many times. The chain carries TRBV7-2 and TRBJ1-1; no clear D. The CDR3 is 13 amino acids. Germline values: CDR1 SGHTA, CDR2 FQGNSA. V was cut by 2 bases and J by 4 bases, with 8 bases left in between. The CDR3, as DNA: TGTGCCAGCAGCTTATTTGGACCCACTGAAGCTTTCTTT. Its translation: CASSLFGPTEAFF.

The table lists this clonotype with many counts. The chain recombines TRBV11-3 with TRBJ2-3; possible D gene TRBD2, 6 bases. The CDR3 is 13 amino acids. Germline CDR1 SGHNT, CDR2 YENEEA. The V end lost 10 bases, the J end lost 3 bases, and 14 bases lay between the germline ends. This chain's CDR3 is CATKEGRTDTQYF. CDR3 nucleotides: TGTGCCACCAAGGAGGGGAGGACAGATACGCAGTATTTT.

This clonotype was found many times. The CDR3 sequence is CASSLVLATDTQYF. In DNA form, the CDR3 reads TGTGCCAGCAGCTTAGTACTAGCCACAGATACGCAGTATTTT. V usage is TRBV11-1 and J usage is TRBJ2-3, with a weak D call TRBD2 (6 bases). CDR1 SGHAT and CDR2 FQDESV come from the germline V gene (reference sequence). With 1 base removed from V and 2 bases from J, the gap between germline ends came to 7 bases. The CDR3 has 14 amino acids.

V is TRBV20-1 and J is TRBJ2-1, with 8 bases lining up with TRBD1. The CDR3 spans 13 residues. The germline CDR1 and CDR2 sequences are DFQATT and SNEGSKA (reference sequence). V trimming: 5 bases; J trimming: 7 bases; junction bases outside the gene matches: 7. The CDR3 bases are TGCAGTGCTGAGGGCAGGGGGCTTAATGAGCAGTTCTTC. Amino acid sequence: CSAEGRGLNEQFF.

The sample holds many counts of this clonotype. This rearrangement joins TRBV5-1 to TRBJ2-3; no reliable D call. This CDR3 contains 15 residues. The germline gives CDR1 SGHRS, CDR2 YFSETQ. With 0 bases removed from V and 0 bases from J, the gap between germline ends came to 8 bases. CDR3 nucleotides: TGCGCCAGCAGCTTGGAGGACCACAGCACAGATACGCAGTATTTT. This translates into CASSLEDHSTDTQYF.

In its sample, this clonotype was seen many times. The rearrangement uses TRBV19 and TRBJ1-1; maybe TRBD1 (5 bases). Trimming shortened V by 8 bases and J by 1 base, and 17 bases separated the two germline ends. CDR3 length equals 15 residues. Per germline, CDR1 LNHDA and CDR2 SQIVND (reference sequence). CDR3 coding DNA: TGTGCCAGTTCACCCCGGGGGAGAGAGAACACTGAAGCTTTCTTT. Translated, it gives CASSPRGRENTEAFF.